This TCR beta chain was sequenced in a study of blood T cell repertoires in COVID-19. Clones were read by immunoSEQ multiplex PCR, and TCRdb kept only the in-frame ones, dropping some. The data hold 150,000 or so clones, with over 80% observed a single time. The CDR3 consists of 16 residues. CDR1 is LNHNV, CDR2 YYDKDF, per germline (reference sequence). V lost 0 bases and J 4 bases, leaving 15 bases between the germline ends. The sequence came from a man of 80 years or more with acute or convalescent COVID-19. This chain links TRBV15 with TRBJ1-2, with D hard to call. The sample taken for sequencing was peripheral blood. Written as DNA, the CDR3 is TGTGCCACCAGCAGAGATGCCCTGGGCCTCCGCTATGGCTACACCTTC. This translates into CATSRDALGLRYGYTF. Full variable domain (rest looked up from reference TRBV15 and TRBJ1-2): DAMVIQNPRYQVTQFGKPVTLSCSQTLNHNVMYWYQQKSSQAPKLLFHYYDKDFNNEADTPDNFQSRRPNTSFCFLDIRSPGLGDTAMYLCATSRDALGLRYGYTFGSGTRLTVV.